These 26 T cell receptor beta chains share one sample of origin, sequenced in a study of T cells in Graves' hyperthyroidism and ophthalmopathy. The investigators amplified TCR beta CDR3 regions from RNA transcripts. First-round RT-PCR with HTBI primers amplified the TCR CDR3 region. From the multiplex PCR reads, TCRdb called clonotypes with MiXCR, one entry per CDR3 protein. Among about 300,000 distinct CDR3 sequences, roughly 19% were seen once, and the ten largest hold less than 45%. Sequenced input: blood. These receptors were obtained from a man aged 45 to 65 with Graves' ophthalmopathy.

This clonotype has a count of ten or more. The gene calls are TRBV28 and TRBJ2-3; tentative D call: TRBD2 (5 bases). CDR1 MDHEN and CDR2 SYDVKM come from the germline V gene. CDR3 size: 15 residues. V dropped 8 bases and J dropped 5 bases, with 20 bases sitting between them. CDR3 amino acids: CASSEPGIGKDTQYF. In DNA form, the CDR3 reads TGTGCCAGCTCCGAACCGGGGATTGGGAAAGATACGCAGTATTTT.

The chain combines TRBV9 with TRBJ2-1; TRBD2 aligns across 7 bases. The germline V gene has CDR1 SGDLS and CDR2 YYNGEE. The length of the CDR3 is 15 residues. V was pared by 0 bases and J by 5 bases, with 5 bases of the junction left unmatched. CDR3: CASSVGGRVDNEQFF. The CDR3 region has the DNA TGTGCCAGCAGCGTAGGTGGGAGGGTTGACAATGAGCAGTTCTTC.

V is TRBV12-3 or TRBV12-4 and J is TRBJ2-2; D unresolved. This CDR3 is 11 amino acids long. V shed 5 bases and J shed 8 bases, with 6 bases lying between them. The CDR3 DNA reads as TGTGCCAGCAGTCGATCGGGGGAGCTGTTTTTT. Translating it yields CASSRSGELFF.

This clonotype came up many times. CDR3 nucleotides: TGTGCCTGGAACCCGGGACCCCACTACGAGCAGTACTTC. Protein: CAWNPGPHYEQYF. This chain uses TRBV30 with TRBJ2-7; D might be TRBD1 or TRBD2, each matching 5 bases. V was clipped by 4 bases and J by 3 bases, with 13 bases between them. This CDR3 region has 13 residues. Germline V gives CDR1 GTSNPN, CDR2 SVGIG (reference sequence).

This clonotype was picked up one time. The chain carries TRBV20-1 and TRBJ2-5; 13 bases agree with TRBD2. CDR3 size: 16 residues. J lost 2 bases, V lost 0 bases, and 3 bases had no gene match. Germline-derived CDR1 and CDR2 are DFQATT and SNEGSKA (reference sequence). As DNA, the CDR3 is TGCAGTGCTAGAGATGGACTAGCGGGAGTACAAGAGACCCAGTACTTC. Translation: CSARDGLAGVQETQYF.

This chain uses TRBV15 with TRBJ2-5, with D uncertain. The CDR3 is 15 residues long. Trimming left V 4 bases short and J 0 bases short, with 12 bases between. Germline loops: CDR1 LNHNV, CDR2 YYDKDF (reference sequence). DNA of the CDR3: TGTGCCACCAGCATCACAAAACCGTACCAAGAGACCCAGTACTTC. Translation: CATSITKPYQETQYF.

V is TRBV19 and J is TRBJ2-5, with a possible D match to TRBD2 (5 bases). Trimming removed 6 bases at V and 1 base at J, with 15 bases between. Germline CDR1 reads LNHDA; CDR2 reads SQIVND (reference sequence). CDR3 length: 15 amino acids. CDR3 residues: CASRRNGAVQETQYF. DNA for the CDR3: TGTGCCAGTAGGCGAAACGGAGCGGTCCAAGAGACCCAGTACTTC. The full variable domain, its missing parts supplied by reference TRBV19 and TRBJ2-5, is DGGITQSPKYLFRKEGQNVTLSCEQNLNHDAMYWYRQDPGQGLRLIYYSQIVNDFQKGDIAEGYSVSREKKESFPLTVTSAQKNPTAFYLCASRRNGAVQETQYFGPGTRLLVL.

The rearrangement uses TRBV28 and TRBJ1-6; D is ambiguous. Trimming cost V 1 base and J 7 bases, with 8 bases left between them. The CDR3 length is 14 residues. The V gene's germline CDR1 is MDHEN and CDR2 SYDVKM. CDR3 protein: CASSLLGYNSPLHF. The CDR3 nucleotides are TGTGCCAGCAGTTTATTGGGCTACAATTCACCCCTCCACTTT.

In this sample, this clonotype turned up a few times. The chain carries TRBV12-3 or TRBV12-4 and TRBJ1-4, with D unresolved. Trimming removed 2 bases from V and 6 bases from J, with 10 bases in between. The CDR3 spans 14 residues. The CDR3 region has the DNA TGTGCCAGCAGTTTATACAGAATTGATGAAAAACTGTTTTTT. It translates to CASSLYRIDEKLFF.

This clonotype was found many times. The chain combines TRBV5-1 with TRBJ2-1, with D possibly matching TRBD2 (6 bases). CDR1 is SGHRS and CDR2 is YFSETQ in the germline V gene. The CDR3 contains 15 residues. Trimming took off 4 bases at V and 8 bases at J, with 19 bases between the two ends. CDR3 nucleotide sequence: TGCGCCAGCAGCCAAACGGGACCCGCGGGGCATGAGCAGTTCTTC. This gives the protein CASSQTGPAGHEQFF. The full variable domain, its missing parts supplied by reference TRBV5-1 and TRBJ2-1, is KAGVTQTPRYLIKTRGQQVTLSCSPISGHRSVSWYQQTPGQGLQFLFEYFSETQRNKGNFPGRFSGRQFSNSRSEMNVSTLELGDSALYLCASSQTGPAGHEQFFGPGTRLTVL.

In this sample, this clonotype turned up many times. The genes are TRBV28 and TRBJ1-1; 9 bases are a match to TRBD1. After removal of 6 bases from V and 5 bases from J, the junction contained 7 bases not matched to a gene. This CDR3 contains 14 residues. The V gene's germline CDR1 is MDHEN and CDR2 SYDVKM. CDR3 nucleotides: TGTGCCAGCAGCGGGGACAGGGCTGCGACTGAAGCTTTCTTT. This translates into CASSGDRAATEAFF.

DNA for the CDR3: TGTGCCAGCGACGGACGGAATTCACCCCTCCACTTT. Protein sequence: CASDGRNSPLHF. The chain has TRBV28 and TRBJ1-6; D is uncertain. This CDR3 is built from 12 residues. Germline CDR1 is MDHEN and CDR2 is SYDVKM. V lost 8 bases, J lost 7 bases, and 9 bases lay in between.

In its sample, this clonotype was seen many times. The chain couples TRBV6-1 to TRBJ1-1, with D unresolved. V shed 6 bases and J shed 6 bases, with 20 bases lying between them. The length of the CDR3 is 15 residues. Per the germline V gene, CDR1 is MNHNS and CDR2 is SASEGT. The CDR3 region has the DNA TGTGCCAGCAGCTCCGGGCCCCTGGCGGCGGCTGAAGCTTTCTTT. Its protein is CASSSGPLAAAEAFF.

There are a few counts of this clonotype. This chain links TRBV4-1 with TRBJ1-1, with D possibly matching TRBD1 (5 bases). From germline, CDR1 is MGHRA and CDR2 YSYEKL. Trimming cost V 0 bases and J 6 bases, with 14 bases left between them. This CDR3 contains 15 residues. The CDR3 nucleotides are TGCGCCAGCAGCCAAGATAAGCTGGGGCGGGCTGAAGCTTTCTTT. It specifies CASSQDKLGRAEAFF.

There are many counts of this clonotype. DNA for the CDR3: TGTGCCAGCAGCGCGGGGCGGGGAGTGGGTAGGGATACGCAGTATTTT. Translation gives CASSAGRGVGRDTQYF. The V gene is TRBV7-2, the J gene TRBJ2-3; tentative D call: TRBD2 (6 bases). V lost 5 bases and J 6 bases, leaving 21 bases between the germline ends. Germline V gives CDR1 SGHTA, CDR2 FQGNSA. This CDR3 comprises 16 residues.

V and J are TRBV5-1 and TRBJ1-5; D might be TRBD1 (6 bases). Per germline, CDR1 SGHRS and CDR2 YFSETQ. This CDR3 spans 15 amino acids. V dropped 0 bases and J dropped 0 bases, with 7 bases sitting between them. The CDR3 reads CASSLEGVSNQPQHF. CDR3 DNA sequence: TGCGCCAGCAGCTTGGAGGGGGTTAGCAATCAGCCCCAGCATTTT.

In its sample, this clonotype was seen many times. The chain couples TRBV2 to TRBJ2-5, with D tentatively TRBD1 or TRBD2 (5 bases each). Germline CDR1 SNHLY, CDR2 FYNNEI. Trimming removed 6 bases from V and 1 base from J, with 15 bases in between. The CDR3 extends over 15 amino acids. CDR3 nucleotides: TGTGCCAGCAGGAAAGGGACCATCTCCCAAGAGACCCAGTACTTC. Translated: CASRKGTISQETQYF.

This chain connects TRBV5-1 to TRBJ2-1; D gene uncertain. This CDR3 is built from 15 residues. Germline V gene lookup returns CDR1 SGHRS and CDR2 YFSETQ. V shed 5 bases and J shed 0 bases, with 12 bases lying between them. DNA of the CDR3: TGCGCCAGCAGACCCGAGGCCCCCTCCTACAATGAGCAGTTCTTC. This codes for CASRPEAPSYNEQFF.

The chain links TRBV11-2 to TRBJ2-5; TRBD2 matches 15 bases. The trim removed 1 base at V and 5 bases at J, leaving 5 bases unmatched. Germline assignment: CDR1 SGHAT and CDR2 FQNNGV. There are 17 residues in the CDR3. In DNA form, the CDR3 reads TGTGCCAGCAGCTTAGTAGGACTAGCGGGAGGGGTGGAGACCCAGTACTTC. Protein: CASSLVGLAGGVETQYF.

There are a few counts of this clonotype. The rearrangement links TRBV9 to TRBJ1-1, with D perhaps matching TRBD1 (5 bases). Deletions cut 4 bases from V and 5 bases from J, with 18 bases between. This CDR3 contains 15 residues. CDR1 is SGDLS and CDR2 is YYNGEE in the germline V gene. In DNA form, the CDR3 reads TGTGCCAGCAGCCCCGACTTGGGACTGGGGACTGAAGCTTTCTTT. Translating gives CASSPDLGLGTEAFF.

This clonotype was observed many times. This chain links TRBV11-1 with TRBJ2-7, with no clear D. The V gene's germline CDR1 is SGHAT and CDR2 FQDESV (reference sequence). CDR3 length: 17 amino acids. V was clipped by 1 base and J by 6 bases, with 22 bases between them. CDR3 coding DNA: TGTGCCAGCAGCTTAGAAGGAGCAACAACCCCGAGGCGCGAGCAGTACTTC. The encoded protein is CASSLEGATTPRREQYF.

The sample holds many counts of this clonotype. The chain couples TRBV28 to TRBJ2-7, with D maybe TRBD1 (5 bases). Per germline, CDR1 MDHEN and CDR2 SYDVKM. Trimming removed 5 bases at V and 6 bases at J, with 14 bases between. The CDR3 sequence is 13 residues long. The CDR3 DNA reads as TGTGCCAGCAGTCTCGGCTCAGGGTTCGAGCAGTACTTC. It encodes CASSLGSGFEQYF.

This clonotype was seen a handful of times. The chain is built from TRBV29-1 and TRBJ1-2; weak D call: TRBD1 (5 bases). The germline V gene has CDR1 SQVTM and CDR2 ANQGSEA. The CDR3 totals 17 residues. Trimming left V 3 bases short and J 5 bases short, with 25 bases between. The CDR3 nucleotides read TGCAGCGTTGATGGGGGGGGGGTAACAGGCCCGATATATGGCTACACCTTC. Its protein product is CSVDGGGVTGPIYGYTF.

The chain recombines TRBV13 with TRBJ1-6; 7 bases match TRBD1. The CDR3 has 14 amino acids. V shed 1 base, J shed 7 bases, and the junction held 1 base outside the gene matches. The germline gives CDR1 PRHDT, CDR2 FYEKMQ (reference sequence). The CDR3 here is CASSLVGQNSPLHF. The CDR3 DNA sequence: TGTGCCAGCAGCTTAGTGGGACAGAATTCACCCCTCCACTTT.

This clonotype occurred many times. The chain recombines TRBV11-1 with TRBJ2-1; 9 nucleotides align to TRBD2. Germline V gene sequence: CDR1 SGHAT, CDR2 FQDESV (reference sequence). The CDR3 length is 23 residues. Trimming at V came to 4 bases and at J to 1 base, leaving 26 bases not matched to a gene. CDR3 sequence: CASSSRLAPGREGPGVSYNEQFF. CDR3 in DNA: TGTGCCAGCAGCTCTCGACTAGCTCCAGGGCGGGAGGGCCCTGGGGTTTCCTACAATGAGCAGTTCTTC.

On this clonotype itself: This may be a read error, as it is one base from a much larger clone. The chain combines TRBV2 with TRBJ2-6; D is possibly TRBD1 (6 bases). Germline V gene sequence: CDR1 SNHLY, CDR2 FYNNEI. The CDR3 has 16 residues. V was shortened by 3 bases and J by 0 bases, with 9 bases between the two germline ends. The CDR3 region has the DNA TGTGCCAGCAGTGAGGTGGACAGCTCTGGGGCCAACGTCCTGACTTTC. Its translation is CASSEVDSSGANVLTF.